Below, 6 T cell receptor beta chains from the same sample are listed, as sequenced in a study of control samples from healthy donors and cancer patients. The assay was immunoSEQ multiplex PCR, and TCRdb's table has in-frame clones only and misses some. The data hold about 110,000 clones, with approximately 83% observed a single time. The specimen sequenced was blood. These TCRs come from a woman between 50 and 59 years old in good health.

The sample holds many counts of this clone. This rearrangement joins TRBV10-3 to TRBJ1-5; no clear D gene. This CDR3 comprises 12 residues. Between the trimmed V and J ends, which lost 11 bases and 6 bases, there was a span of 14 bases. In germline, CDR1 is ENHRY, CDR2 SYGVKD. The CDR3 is CASGEDSQPQHF. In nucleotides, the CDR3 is TGTGCCTCCGGGGAAGATAGTCAGCCCCAGCATTTT.

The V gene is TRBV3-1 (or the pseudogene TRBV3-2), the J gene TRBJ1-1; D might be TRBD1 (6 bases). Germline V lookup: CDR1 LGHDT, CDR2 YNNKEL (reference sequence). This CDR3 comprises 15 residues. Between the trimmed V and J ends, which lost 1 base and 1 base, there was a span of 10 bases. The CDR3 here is CASSQAVTGNTEAFF. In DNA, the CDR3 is TGTGCCAGCAGCCAAGCCGTGACAGGGAACACTGAAGCTTTCTTT.

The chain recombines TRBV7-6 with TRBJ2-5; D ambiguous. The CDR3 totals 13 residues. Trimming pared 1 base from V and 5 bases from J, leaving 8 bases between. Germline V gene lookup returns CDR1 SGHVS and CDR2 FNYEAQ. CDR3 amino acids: CASSLDYGETQYF. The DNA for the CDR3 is TGTGCCAGCAGCTTAGACTACGGGGAGACCCAGTACTTC.

In DNA, the CDR3 is TGTGCCAGTAGTATAGGGGGGACAGGCTCGGACACCGGGGAGCTGTTTTTT. Its protein product is CASSIGGTGSDTGELFF. The V and J genes are TRBV19 and TRBJ2-2; TRBD1 matches 8 bases. This CDR3 is 17 amino acids long. V shed 1 base, J shed 3 bases, and the junction held 7 bases outside the gene matches. The germline V gene encodes CDR1 LNHDA and CDR2 SQIVND (reference sequence).

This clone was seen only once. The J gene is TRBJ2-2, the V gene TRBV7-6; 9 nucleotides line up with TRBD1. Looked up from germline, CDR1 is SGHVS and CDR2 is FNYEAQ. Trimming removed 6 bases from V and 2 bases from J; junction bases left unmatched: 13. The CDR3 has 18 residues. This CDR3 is CASRPTLRTGANTGELFF. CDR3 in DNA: TGTGCCAGCAGACCTACCCTACGGACAGGGGCAAACACCGGGGAGCTGTTTTTT. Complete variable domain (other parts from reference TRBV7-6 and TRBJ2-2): GAGVSQSPRYKVTKRGQDVALRCDPISGHVSLYWYRQALGQGPEFLTYFNYEAQQDKSGLPNDRFSAERPEGSISTLTIQRTEQRDSAMYRCASRPTLRTGANTGELFFGEGSRLTVL.

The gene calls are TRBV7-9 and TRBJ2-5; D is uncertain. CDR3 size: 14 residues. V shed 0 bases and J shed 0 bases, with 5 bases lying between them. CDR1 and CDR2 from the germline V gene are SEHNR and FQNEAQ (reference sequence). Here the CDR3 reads CASSLARYQETQYF. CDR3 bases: TGTGCCAGCAGCTTAGCTAGGTACCAAGAGACCCAGTACTTC. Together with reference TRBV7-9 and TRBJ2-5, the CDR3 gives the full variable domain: DTGVSQNPRHKITKRGQNVTFRCDPISEHNRLYWYRQTLGQGPEFLTYFQNEAQLEKSRLLSDRFSAERPKGSFSTLEIQRTEQGDSAMYLCASSLARYQETQYFGPGTRLLVL.